The entry that follows covers one T cell receptor (beta chain) sequence. The antigen is unknown. This CDR3 is 16 amino acids long. In germline, CDR1 is SGDLS, CDR2 YYNGEE. The V segment lost 6 bases and the J segment 1 base; nucleotides outside the gene matches: 10. Sequenced by immunoSEQ multiplex PCR; TCRdb stores in-frame clones only, minus some. The table lists tens of thousands of clones, roughly 71% of them singletons. The data belong to a study of T cell clones after liver transplantation. On the study more broadly: Samples came from ITN030ST, which attempted immunosuppression withdrawal within 2 years of liver transplantation. TCRbeta sequencing after a pre-transplant mixed lymphocyte reaction identified graft-donor-reactive clones, later tracked in post-transplant blood. Timepoints were pre-transplant, pre-withdrawal, and after withdrawal was completed or failed. Broader study findings: Low donor cell numbers restricted donor-reactive repertoire measurement in a couple of subjects.

The input for sequencing was CD4+ T cells from blood, taken at the 22-month timepoint. This chain joins TRBV9 and TRBJ1-1, with 9 bases that match TRBD1. The sequence derives from a human patient who received a liver transplant. Certain T cells may be donor cells from the graft. CDR3 in DNA: TGTGCCAGCACCCTATCTTCGGGACAGGGGAACACTGAAGCTTTCTTT. As protein: CASTLSSGQGNTEAFF.